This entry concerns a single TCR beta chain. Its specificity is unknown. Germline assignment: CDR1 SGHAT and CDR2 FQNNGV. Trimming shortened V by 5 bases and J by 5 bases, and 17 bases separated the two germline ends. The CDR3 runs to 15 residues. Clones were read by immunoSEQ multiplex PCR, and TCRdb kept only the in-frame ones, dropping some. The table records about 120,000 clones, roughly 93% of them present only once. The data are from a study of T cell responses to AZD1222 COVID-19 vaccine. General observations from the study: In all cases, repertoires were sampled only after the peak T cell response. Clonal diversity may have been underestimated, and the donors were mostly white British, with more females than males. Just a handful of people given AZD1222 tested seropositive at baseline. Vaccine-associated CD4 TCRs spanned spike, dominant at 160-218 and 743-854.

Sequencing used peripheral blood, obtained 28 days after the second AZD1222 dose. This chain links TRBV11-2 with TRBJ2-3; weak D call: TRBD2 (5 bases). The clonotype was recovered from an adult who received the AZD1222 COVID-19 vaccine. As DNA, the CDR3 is TGTGCCAGCAGCAGGAGGCAGGTTGCCTTAGATACGCAGTATTTT. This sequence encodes CASSRRQVALDTQYF.